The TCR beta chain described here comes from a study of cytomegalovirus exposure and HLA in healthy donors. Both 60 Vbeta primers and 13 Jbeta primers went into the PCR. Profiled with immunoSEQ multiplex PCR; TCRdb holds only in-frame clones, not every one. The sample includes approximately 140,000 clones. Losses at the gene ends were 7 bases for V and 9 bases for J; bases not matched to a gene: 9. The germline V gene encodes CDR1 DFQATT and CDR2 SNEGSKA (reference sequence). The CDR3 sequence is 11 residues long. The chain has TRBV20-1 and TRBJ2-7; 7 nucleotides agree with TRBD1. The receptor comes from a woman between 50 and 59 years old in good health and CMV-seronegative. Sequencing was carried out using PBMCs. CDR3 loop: CSGGTGAGQYF. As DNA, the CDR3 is TGCAGTGGGGGAACAGGGGCAGGGCAGTACTTC.